This entry features one TCR beta chain sequence. Living in about two dozen US areas, the participants were between 18 and 89 years of age. Per the authors' pipeline: Estimated nucleated cell counts came from reference gene primer amplification. The protocol was immunoSEQ multiplex PCR, while the TCRdb copy is restricted to in-frame clones and leaves out a portion. V and J calls and clone size are those listed in that table; D and trimming were worked out from the DNA. The repertoire has 150,000 to 200,000 clones, 80% to 85% of them found once; the top ten carry about 3.2%. CDR3 length: 16 amino acids. V was pared by 3 bases and J by 11 bases, with 21 bases between. From germline, CDR1 is SGHDT and CDR2 YYEEEE. The sample belongs to a study of blood T cell repertoires in COVID-19. Whole-study context: Material from acute and convalescent COVID-19 was sourced from the United States, Italy and Spain.

This chain links TRBV5-6 with TRBJ1-6; no reliable D call. This receptor was identified in a woman aged 30 to 39 who had been exposed to COVID-19. The sample consisted of PBMCs or T cells enriched from blood (not recorded which). This CDR3 is CASSWGWRGGDTPLHF. Here the CDR3 DNA reads TGTGCCAGCAGCTGGGGATGGCGGGGTGGTGATACACCCCTCCACTTT.